This T cell receptor beta chain came from a study of cytomegalovirus exposure and HLA in healthy donors. The PCR had 60 Vbeta and 13 Jbeta primers. Profiled with immunoSEQ multiplex PCR; TCRdb holds only in-frame clones, not every one. This table holds roughly 150,000 clones, roughly 87% found once. Points from the study as a whole: With further analysis later on, most CMV-associated TCR beta chains appeared HLA-restricted. A reported reduction in N-insertions relative to the approximately 690-donor mean was seen in an Asian-associated ancestry cluster in a later analysis.

CDR1 and CDR2 from the germline V gene are MNHNY and SVGAGI (reference sequence). There are 16 residues in the CDR3. V lost 2 bases, J lost 0 bases, and 14 bases lay in between. Points on this clone: Antigen: not known.

The chain carries TRBV6-6 and TRBJ2-7; possibly TRBD1 for D (6 bases). The receptor was isolated from a middle-aged man in good health and CMV-seropositive. The specimen sequenced was PBMCs. In nucleotides, the CDR3 is TGTGCCAGCAGTTACCGCACTCAGGGGCCCTCCTACGAGCAGTACTTC. Its protein product is CASSYRTQGPSYEQYF.